The clone carrying this T cell receptor (beta chain) has just a few counts. The data originate from a study of CD8 T cells in Susac syndrome. cDNA came from about 0.5 to 1 ug RNA primed by random hexamers. The amplification used immunoSEQ multiplex PCR on TCR beta CDR3; it spanned 54 Vbeta and 13 Jbeta. TCRdb called the immunoSEQ multiplex PCR reads again in MiXCR, with one record for every CDR3 protein. The sample has approximately 100,000 distinct CDR3 sequences; roughly 90% are singletons. Healthy donors served as the controls. They were matched for age and sex. Negative isolation was used for CD8+ and CD4+ T cells and FACS enrichment for TEMRA cells. The CDR3 contains 12 residues. Germline V lookup: CDR1 KGHSH, CDR2 LQKENI. The V end lost 5 bases, the J end lost 0 bases, and 4 bases lay between the germline ends.

The TCR comes from a human donor in good health. The rearrangement links TRBV18 to TRBJ1-1, with unresolved D. The sequenced sample was CD8+ T cells from PBMCs. The chain's CDR3 is CASSFMNTEAFF. The CDR3 nucleotides are TGTGCCAGCTCATTCATGAACACTGAAGCTTTCTTT.